The clone carrying this T cell receptor beta chain was observed a few times. One junction end does not reproduce the germline sequence, and a read error may be involved. The sample originates from a study of blood T cells in healthy people across ages. Donors ranged from roughly 6 to 90 years old and were healthy Caucasians in Russia. Germline CDR1 and CDR2: SNHLY and FYNNEI. The CDR3 totals 11 residues. Primed by a sample-barcoded 5' primer and a J-beta primer mix, a second PCR proceeded for about 7 to 11 cycles. Every molecule of cDNA carried a tag from a template-switch adaptor with 12 random nucleotides. TCRdb used MiXCR to reprocess the 5' RACE reads, holding one entry per CDR3 protein. Of some 760,000 distinct CDR3 sequences listed, 20% to 25% are singletons. The sample was also linked to a second study, of T cells of mothers and their children.

Sequenced: blood. This chain links TRBV2 with TRBJ2-1; the D gene is possibly TRBD2 (6 bases). The source of this sequence is a boy aged 5-17 years in good health. The CDR3 DNA reads as TGTGCCAGCAGGATCGGGCTTTGGGAGGTCTTC. Translated: CASRIGLWEVF.